These 6 T cell receptor beta chains came from one sample sequenced in a study of identical twins. MiXCR, run by TCRdb on the 5' RACE reads, gives a single entry per CDR3 protein. This sample carries about 520,000 distinct CDR3 sequences, around 20% of them seen once, and the ten largest clones take around 0.9%. The same sample was also used in a study of T cells expressing NK-cell markers.

The specimen was CD4+ T cells sorted from blood. These receptors originate from a woman aged 18-29 years in good health.

The chain employs TRBV3-1 and TRBJ1-1; D unresolved. The CDR3 totals 16 residues. CDR1 and CDR2 from the germline V gene are LGHDT and YNNKEL (reference sequence). V was trimmed by 1 base and J by 3 bases, leaving 15 bases between them. The CDR3 sequence is CASSQAYGEQDTEAFF. In DNA, the CDR3 is TGTGCCAGCAGCCAAGCGTACGGGGAGCAGGACACTGAAGCTTTCTTT. Filled out from reference TRBV3-1 and TRBJ1-1, the complete variable domain reads DTAVSQTPKYLVTQMGNDKSIKCEQNLGHDTMYWYKQDSKKFLKIMFSYNNKELIINETVPNRFSPKSPDKAHLNLHINSLELGDSAVYFCASSQAYGEQDTEAFFGQGTRLTVV.

This clonotype was detected once. This rearrangement joins TRBV5-1 to TRBJ2-3; weak D call: TRBD2 (6 bases). Trimming removed 6 bases from V and 10 bases from J, with 12 bases in between. CDR3 length: 11 amino acids. Germline loops: CDR1 SGHRS, CDR2 YFSETQ. CDR3 sequence (DNA): TGCGCCAGCACCGGGGGATCTGCGCAGTATTTT. Residues: CASTGGSAQYF. The whole variable domain, remainder taken from reference TRBV5-1 and TRBJ2-3, is KAGVTQTPRYLIKTRGQQVTLSCSPISGHRSVSWYQQTPGQGLQFLFEYFSETQRNKGNFPGRFSGRQFSNSRSEMNVSTLELGDSALYLCASTGGSAQYFGPGTRLTVL.

The J gene is TRBJ2-5, the V gene TRBV11-2; TRBD2 matches 10 bases. After removal of 4 bases from V and 4 bases from J, the junction contained 12 bases not matched to a gene. This CDR3 contains 17 residues. CDR1 and CDR2 from the germline V gene are SGHAT and FQNNGV. The chain's CDR3 is CASSSGHSGGAAETQYF. In nucleotides, the CDR3 is TGTGCCAGCAGCTCGGGTCACAGCGGGGGGGCCGCAGAGACCCAGTACTTC.

A few counts support this clonotype. The chain links TRBV7-9 to TRBJ2-1; tentatively, D is TRBD1 (5 bases). The CDR3 spans 14 residues. The germline gives CDR1 SEHNR, CDR2 FQNEAQ (reference sequence). The V and J ends lost 1 base and 4 bases respectively, with 8 bases between them. Here the CDR3 reads CASSLDGAYNEQFF. DNA for the CDR3: TGTGCCAGCAGCTTAGATGGGGCATACAATGAGCAGTTCTTC.

This clonotype was recorded at least ten times. The chain is built from TRBV9 and TRBJ2-2; D unresolved. Germline-derived CDR1 and CDR2 are SGDLS and YYNGEE. V was trimmed by 2 bases and J by 0 bases, leaving 5 bases between them. The CDR3 is 14 residues long. For the CDR3, the DNA is TGTGCCAGCAGCGTCCGGGCGAACACCGGGGAGCTGTTTTTT. As protein: CASSVRANTGELFF.

The V call is TRBV20-1, the J call TRBJ2-7, with TRBD1 matching over 7 bases. CDR1 is DFQATT and CDR2 is SNEGSKA in the germline V gene (reference sequence). Unmatched junction bases numbered 4, after V lost 3 bases and J lost 5 bases. The CDR3 loop spans 12 amino acids. Here the CDR3 DNA reads TGCAGTGCTAGTCCCCAGGGGGACGAGCAGTACTTC. As protein: CSASPQGDEQYF.